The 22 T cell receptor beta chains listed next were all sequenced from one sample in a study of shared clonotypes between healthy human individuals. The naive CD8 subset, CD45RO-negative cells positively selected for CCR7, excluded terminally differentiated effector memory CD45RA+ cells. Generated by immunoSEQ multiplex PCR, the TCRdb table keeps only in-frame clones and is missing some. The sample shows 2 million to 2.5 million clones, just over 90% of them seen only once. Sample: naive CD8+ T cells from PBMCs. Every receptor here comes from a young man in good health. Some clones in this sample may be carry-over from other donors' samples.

In DNA form, the CDR3 reads TGCGCCAGACACTCGGACAGGGATGGGAGTGGGGCTAGCACAGATACGCAGTATTTT. It specifies CARHSDRDGSGASTDTQYF. The chain joins TRBV5-1 to TRBJ2-3, with 8 bases that match TRBD1. V lost 8 bases, J lost 0 bases, and 20 bases stayed unmatched. Germline CDR1 SGHRS, CDR2 YFSETQ. The CDR3 is 19 residues long.

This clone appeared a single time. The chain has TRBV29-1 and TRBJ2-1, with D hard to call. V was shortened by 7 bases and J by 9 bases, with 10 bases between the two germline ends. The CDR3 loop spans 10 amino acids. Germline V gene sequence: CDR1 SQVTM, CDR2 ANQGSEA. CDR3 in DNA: TGCAGCGCAGCAGTACCTGAGCAGTTCTTC. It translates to CSAAVPEQFF.

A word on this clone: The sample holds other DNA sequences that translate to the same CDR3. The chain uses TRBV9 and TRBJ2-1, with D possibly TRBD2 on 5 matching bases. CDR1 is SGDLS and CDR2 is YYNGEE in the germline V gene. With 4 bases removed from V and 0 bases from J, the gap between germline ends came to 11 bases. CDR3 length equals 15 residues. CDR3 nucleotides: TGTGCCAGCAGCTTCAGCGGTAGCTCCTACAATGAGCAGTTCTTC. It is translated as CASSFSGSSYNEQFF.

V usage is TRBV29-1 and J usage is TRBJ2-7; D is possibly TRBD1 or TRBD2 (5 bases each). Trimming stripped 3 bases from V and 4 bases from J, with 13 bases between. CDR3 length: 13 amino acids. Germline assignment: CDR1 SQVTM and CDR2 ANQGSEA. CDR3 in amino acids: CSVERSGAYEQYF. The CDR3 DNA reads TGCAGCGTTGAGAGGTCCGGGGCGTACGAGCAGTACTTC.

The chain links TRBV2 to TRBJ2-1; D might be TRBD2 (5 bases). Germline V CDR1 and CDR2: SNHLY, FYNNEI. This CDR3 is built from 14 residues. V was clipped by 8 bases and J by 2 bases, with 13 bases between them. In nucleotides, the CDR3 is TGTGCCAGCTTCTGGTCACTAGCCTACAATGAGCAGTTCTTC. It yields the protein CASFWSLAYNEQFF.

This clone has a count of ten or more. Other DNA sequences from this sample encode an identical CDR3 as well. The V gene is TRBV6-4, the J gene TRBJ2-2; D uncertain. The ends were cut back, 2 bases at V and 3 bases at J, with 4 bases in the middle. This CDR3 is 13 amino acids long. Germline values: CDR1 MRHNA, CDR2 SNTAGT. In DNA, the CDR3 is TGTGCCAGCAGTGACAGGGACACCGGGGAGCTGTTTTTT. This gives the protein CASSDRDTGELFF.

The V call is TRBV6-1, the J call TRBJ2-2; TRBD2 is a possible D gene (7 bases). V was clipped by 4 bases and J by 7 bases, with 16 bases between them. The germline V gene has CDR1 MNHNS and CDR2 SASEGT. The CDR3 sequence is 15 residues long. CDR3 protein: CASSGDRGAHGELFF. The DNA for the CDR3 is TGTGCCAGCAGTGGAGACCGGGGGGCGCACGGGGAGCTGTTTTTT.

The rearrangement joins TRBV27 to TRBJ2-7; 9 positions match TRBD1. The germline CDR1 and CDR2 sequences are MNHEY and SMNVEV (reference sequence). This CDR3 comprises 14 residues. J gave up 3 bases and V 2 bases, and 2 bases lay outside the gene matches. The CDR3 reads CASSLKGQGYEQYF. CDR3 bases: TGTGCCAGCAGTTTAAAGGGACAGGGCTACGAGCAGTACTTC.

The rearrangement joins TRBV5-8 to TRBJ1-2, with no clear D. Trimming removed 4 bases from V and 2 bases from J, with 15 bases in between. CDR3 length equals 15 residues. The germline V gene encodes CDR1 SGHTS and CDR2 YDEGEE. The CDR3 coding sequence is TGTGCCAGCAGCCCAACCTTGGAGTCCAACTATGGCTACACCTTC. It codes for CASSPTLESNYGYTF.

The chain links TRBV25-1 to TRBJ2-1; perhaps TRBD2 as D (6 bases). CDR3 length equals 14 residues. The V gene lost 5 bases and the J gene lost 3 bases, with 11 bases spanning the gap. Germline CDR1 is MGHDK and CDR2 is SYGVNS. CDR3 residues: CASSHLGLYNEQFF. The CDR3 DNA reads TGTGCCAGCAGTCACCTGGGACTCTACAATGAGCAGTTCTTC.

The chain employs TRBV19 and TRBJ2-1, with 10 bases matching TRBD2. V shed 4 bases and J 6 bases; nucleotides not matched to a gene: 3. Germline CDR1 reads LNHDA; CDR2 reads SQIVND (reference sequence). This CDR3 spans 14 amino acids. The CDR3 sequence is CASSTSGSPNEQFF. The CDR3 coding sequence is TGTGCCAGTAGTACTAGCGGGAGTCCCAATGAGCAGTTCTTC.

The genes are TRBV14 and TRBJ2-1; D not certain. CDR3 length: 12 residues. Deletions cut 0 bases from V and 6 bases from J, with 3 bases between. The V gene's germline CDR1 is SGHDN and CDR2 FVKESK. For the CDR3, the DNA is TGTGCCAGCAGCCAAGATGGCAATGAGCAGTTCTTC. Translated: CASSQDGNEQFF.

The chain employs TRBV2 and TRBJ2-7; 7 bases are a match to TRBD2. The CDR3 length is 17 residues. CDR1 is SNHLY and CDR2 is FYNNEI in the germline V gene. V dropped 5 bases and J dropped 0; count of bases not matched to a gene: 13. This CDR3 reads CASSPGLAADDSYEQYF. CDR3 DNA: TGTGCCAGCAGTCCGGGCCTAGCGGCCGACGACTCCTACGAGCAGTACTTC.

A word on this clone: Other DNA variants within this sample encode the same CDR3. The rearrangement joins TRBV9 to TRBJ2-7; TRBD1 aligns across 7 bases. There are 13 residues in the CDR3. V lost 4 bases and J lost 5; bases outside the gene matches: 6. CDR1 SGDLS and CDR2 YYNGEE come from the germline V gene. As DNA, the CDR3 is TGTGCCAGCAGCCCCGACAGGGTTGACGAGCAGTACTTC. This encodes CASSPDRVDEQYF.

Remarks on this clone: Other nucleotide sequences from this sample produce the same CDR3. The CDR3 loop is CASSLDGGSGNTIYF. The CDR3 region has the DNA TGTGCCAGCAGCTTAGATGGGGGCTCTGGAAACACCATATATTTT. The chain is built from TRBV7-2 and TRBJ1-3, with TRBD1 as a possible D gene (5 bases). CDR1 SGHTA and CDR2 FQGNSA come from the germline V gene. V was pared by 1 base and J by 0 bases, with 7 bases between. The CDR3 has 15 residues.

CDR3: CAISEGGGLAGGNYEQYF. CDR3 nucleotides: TGTGCCATCAGTGAGGGGGGCGGACTAGCGGGAGGAAACTACGAGCAGTACTTC. The chain carries TRBV10-3 and TRBJ2-7; TRBD2 aligns across 14 bases. V shed 2 bases and J 3 bases; nucleotides not matched to a gene: 9. This CDR3 spans 18 amino acids. The germline gives CDR1 ENHRY, CDR2 SYGVKD.

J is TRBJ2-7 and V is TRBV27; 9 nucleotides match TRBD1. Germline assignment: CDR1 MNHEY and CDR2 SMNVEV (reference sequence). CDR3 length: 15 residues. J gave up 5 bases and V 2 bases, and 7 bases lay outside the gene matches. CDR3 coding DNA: TGTGCCAGCAGTTTAGAAGGGACAGGGAGGCACGAGCAGTACTTC. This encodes CASSLEGTGRHEQYF.

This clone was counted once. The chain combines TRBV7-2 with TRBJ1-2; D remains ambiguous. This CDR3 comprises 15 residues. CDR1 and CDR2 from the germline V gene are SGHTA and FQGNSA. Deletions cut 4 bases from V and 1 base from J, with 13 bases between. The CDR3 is CASSSLRPGNYGYTF. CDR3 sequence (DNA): TGTGCCAGCAGCTCCCTTAGGCCGGGTAACTATGGCTACACCTTC.

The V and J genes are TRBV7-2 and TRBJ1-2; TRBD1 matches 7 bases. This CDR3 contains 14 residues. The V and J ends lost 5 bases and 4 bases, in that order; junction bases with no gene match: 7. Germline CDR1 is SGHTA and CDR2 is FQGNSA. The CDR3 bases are TGTGCCAGCAGCCCAGGGGGGAGGAGCTATGGCTACACCTTC. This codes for CASSPGGRSYGYTF.

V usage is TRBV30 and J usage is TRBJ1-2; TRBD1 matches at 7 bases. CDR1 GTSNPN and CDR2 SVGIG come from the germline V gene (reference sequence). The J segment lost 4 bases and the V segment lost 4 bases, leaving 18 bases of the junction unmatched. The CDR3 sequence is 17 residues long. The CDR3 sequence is CAWTPVKGTAPVYGYTF. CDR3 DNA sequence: TGTGCCTGGACCCCCGTCAAAGGGACAGCCCCAGTCTATGGCTACACCTTC.

The CDR3 DNA follows: TGTGCCACCAGCAGAGTTGGGGGCGGGGGTGAAAAACTGTTTTTT. This sequence encodes CATSRVGGGGEKLFF. The chain combines TRBV15 with TRBJ1-4; a possible D gene is TRBD1 (6 bases). V lost 1 base, J lost 7 bases, and 13 bases lay in between. Germline CDR1 LNHNV, CDR2 YYDKDF (reference sequence). The CDR3 sequence is 15 residues long.

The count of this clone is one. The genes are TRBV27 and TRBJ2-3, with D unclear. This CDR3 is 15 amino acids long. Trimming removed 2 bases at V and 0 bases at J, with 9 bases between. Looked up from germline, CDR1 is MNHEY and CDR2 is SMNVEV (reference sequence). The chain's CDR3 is CASSLSHPSTDTQYF. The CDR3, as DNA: TGTGCCAGCAGTTTAAGCCACCCCAGCACAGATACGCAGTATTTT.